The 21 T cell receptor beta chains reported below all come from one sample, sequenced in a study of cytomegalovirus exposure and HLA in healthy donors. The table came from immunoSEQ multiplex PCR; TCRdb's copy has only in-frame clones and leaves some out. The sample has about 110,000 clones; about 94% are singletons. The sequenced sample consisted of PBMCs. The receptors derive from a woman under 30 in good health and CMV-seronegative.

The DNA for the CDR3 is TGCGCCAGCAGCCCTCGACTAGCGGGGGGGCCCCGCAATGAGCAGTTCTTC. Its translation is CASSPRLAGGPRNEQFF. This sequence joins TRBV5-1 and TRBJ2-1, with 14 bases that match TRBD2. The trim removed 4 bases at V and 6 bases at J, leaving 9 bases unmatched. This CDR3 is 17 amino acids long. Per the germline V gene, CDR1 is SGHRS and CDR2 is YFSETQ.

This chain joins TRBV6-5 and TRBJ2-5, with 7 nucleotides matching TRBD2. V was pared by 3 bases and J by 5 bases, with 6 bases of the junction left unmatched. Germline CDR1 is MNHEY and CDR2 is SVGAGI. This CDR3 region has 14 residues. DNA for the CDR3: TGTGCCAGCAGTTATTTTCGGGGAGGGGAGACCCAGTACTTC. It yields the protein CASSYFRGGETQYF.

The CDR3 is CASSQDTVRIRGASYEQYF. CDR3 sequence (DNA): TGTGCCAGCAGCCAAGATACCGTACGGATTCGGGGTGCCTCCTACGAGCAGTACTTC. This sequence joins TRBV4-2 and TRBJ2-7, with D perhaps matching TRBD2 (5 bases). The CDR3 is made up of 19 amino acids. V lost 0 bases and J 0 bases, leaving 21 bases between the germline ends. CDR1 LGHNA and CDR2 YNFKEQ come from the germline V gene.

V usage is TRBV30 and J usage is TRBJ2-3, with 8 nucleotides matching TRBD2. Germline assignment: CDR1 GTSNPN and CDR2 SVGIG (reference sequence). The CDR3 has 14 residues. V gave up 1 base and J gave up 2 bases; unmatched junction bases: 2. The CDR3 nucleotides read TGTGCCTGGAGTGCGGGGGGGATCACAGATACGCAGTATTTT. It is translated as CAWSAGGITDTQYF.

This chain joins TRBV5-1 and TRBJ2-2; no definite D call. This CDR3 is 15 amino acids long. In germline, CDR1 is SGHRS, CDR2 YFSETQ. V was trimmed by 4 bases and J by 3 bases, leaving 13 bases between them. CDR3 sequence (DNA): TGCGCCAGCAGCCCGATCTCCGAGTACACCGGGGAGCTGTTTTTT. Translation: CASSPISEYTGELFF.

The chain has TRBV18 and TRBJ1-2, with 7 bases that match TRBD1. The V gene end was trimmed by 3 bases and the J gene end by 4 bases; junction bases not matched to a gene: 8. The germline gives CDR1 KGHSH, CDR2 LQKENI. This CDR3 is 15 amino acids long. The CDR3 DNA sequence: TGTGCCAGCTCACCTCGCCCGGACAGGCCCTATGGCTACACCTTC. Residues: CASSPRPDRPYGYTF.

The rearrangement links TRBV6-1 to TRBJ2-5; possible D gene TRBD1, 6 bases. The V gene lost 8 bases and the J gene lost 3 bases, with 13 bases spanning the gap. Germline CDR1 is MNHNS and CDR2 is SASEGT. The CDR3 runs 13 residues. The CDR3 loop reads CASGSGVEETQYF. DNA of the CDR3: TGTGCCAGCGGATCAGGGGTGGAAGAGACCCAGTACTTC.

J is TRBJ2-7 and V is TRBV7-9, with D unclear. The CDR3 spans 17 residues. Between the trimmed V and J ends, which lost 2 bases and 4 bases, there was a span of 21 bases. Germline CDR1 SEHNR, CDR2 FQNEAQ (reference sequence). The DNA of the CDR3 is TGTGCCAGCAGCTTATACGCTGGCAGAGGTCTAAGGTACGAGCAGTACTTC. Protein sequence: CASSLYAGRGLRYEQYF.

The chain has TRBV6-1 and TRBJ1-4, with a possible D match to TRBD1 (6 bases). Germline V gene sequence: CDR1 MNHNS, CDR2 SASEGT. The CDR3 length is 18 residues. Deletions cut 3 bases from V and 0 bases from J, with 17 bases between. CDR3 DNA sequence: TGTGCCAGCAGTGATCAGACAGGCCCTTTCCCAACTAATGAAAAACTGTTTTTT. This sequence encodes CASSDQTGPFPTNEKLFF.

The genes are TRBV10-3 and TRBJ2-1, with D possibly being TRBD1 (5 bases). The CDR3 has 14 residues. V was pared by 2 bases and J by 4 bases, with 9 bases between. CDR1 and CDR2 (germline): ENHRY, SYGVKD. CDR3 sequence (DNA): TGTGCCATCAGTGAGGGACACCCTTACAATGAGCAGTTCTTC. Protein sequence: CAISEGHPYNEQFF.

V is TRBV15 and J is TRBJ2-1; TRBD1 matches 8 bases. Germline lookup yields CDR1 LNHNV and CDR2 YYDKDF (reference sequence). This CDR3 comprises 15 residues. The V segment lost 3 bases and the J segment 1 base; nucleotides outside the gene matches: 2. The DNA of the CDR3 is TGTGCCACCAGCAGGCGGACAGGGTCCTACAATGAGCAGTTCTTC. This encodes CATSRRTGSYNEQFF.

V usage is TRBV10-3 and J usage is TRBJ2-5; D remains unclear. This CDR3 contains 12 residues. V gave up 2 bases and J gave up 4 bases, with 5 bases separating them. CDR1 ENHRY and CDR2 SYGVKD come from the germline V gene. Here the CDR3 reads CAISEVIETQYF. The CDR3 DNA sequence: TGTGCCATCAGTGAGGTTATAGAGACCCAGTACTTC.

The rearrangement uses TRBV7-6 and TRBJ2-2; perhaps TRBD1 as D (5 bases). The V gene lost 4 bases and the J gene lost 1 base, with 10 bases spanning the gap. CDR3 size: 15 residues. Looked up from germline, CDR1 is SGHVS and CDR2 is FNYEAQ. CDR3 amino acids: CASSSITGNTGELFF. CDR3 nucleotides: TGTGCCAGCAGCTCAATAACAGGGAACACCGGGGAGCTGTTTTTT.

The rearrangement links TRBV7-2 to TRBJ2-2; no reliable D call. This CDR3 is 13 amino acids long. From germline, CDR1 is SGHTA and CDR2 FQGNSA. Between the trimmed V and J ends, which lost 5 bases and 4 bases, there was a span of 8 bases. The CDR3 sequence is CASSPRPTGELFF. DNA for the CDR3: TGTGCCAGCAGCCCTAGACCCACCGGGGAGCTGTTTTTT.

CDR3 DNA sequence: TGCGCCAGCAGCCACCCCATGACAGATTCTAACTATGGCTACACCTTC. This gives the protein CASSHPMTDSNYGYTF. V and J are TRBV4-1 and TRBJ1-2; a weak D match, TRBD1 (5 bases). CDR1 and CDR2 (germline): MGHRA, YSYEKL. Trimming removed 3 bases from V and 0 bases from J, with 14 bases in between. There are 16 residues in the CDR3.

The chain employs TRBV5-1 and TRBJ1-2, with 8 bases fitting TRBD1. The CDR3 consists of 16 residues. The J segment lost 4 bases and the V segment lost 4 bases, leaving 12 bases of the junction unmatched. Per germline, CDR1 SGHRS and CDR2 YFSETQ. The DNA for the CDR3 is TGCGCCAGCAGCGGCGGACAGGGTCCTACTGCCTATGGCTACACCTTC. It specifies CASSGGQGPTAYGYTF.

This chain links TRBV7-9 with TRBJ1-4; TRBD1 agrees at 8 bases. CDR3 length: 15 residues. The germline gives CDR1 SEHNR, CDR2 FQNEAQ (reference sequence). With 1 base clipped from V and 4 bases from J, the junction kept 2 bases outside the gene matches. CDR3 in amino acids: CASSLGDRGNEKLFF. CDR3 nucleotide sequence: TGTGCCAGCAGCTTAGGCGACAGGGGTAATGAAAAACTGTTTTTT.

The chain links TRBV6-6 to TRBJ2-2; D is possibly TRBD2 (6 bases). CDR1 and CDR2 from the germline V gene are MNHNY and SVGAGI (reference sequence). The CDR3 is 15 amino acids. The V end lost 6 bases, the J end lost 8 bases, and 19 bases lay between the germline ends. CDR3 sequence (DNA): TGTGCCAGCAGCCTTACCGGGACTGCGGGGGGGGAGCTGTTTTTT. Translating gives CASSLTGTAGGELFF.

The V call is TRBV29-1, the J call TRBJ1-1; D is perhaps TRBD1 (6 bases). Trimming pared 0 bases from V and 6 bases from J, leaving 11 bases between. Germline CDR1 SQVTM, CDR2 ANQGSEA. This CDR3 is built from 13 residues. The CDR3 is CSVEEGGGSEAFF. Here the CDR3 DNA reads TGCAGCGTTGAAGAGGGAGGGGGATCTGAAGCTTTCTTT.

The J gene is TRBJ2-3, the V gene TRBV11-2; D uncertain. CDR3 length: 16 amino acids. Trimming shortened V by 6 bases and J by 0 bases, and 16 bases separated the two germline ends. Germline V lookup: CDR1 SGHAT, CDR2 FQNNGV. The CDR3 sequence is CASSRLNTKSTDTQYF. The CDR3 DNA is TGTGCCAGCAGTCGGTTGAATACCAAAAGCACAGATACGCAGTATTTT.

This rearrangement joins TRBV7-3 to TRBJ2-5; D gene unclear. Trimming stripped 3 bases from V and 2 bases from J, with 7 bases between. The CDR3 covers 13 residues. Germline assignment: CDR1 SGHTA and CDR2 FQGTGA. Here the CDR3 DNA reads TGTGCCAGCAGCTTCGGGTCGCAAGAGACCCAGTACTTC. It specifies CASSFGSQETQYF.